A single sample gave rise to the 2 T cell receptor beta chains below, sequenced in a study of OX40 agonist ivuxolimab in advanced cancers. The library was made by the immunoSEQ multiplex PCR assay. As stored in TCRdb, this immuneACCESS dataset retains in-frame rearrangements with V and J assigned. A fraction of the clones does not appear; measured against another copy, unresolved V genes explain less than half of the discrepancy, and the remainder lacks a known reason. Within this sample are tens of thousands of clones, with 88% of them counted one time only. Less than 5% of the sample lies in the top ten. The sequences come from CD4+ or CD8+ T cells sorted from blood, collected in a trial of the OX40 agonist ivuxolimab. The receptors originated from an adult with an advanced solid tumor such as melanoma, head and neck, liver or kidney cancer.

The CDR3 sequence: CASSQDRAIETQYF. The DNA for the CDR3 is TGCGCCAGCAGCCAAGACAGGGCTATAGAGACCCAGTACTTC. The chain has TRBV4-1 and TRBJ2-5, with D maybe TRBD1 (5 bases). V was trimmed by 0 bases and J by 4 bases, leaving 9 bases between them. Germline-derived CDR1 and CDR2 are MGHRA and YSYEKL. CDR3 length: 14 residues.

The genes are TRBV7-9 and TRBJ1-2; D is possibly TRBD1 (5 bases). Trimming stripped 5 bases from V and 5 bases from J, with 15 bases between. Germline V lookup: CDR1 SEHNR, CDR2 FQNEAQ (reference sequence). The CDR3 loop spans 14 amino acids. The CDR3 DNA reads TGTGCCAGCAGCCTTGCTCCAGGGAGGTATGGCTACACCTTC. Its protein product is CASSLAPGRYGYTF.